The rows below give T cell receptor beta chains drawn from one sample of a study of identical twins. Using its own MiXCR run on the 5' RACE reads, TCRdb lists one record per CDR3 protein. The sample gives hundreds of thousands of distinct CDR3 sequences, 7.5% of which show up once; less than 6.5% is in the top ten. These same data were also listed under a study on yellow fever vaccine responses in identical twins.

Sequencing was performed on CD8+ T cells sorted from blood. All receptors come from a young woman in good health. CDR3s include the opening cysteine and the closing phenylalanine or tryptophan. D genes are given only for firm matches. Size is omitted from some rows. Given values are once, few, many or a class for expanded clones.

size	D	V	J	CDR3	DNA
many	-	TRBV7-9	TRBJ2-1	CASSSGDQYNEQFF	TGTGCCAGCAGCTCGGGGGACCAGTACAATGAGCAGTTCTTC
many	-	TRBV12-3/TRBV12-4	TRBJ2-7	CASSAPGTSRSYEQYF	TGTGCCAGCAGTGCCCCGGGGACCTCCCGTTCCTACGAGCAGTACTTC
few	TRBD2	TRBV20-1	TRBJ2-1	CSASITSDEQFF	TGCAGTGCAAGCATCACTAGCGATGAGCAGTTCTTC
few	-	TRBV5-1	TRBJ1-1	CASSLDRRDAEAFF	TGCGCCAGCAGCTTGGATCGCAGGGATGCTGAAGCTTTCTTT
many	TRBD2	TRBV2	TRBJ2-1	CASSSSGGSYNEQFF	TGTGCCAGCAGTTCTAGCGGGGGATCCTACAATGAGCAGTTCTTC
-	TRBD2	TRBV12-3/TRBV12-4	TRBJ2-3	CASSLLLTGGATDTQYF	TGTGCCAGCAGTTTGTTATTAACGGGAGGGGCCACAGATACGCAGTATTTT
many	-	TRBV25-1	TRBJ2-1	CASSESSYNEQFF	TGTGCCAGCAGTGAATCTAGCTACAATGAGCAGTTCTTC
few	-	TRBV28	TRBJ2-2	CASSPDGTTPHDANTGELFF	TGTGCCAGCAGTCCCGATGGGACAACCCCTCATGACGCGAACACCGGGGAGCTGTTTTTT
many	TRBD2	TRBV5-1	TRBJ2-1	CASSLDGLAGINEQFF	TGCGCCAGCAGCCTAGACGGACTAGCGGGGATCAATGAGCAGTTCTTC
-	TRBD2	TRBV20-1	TRBJ2-1	CSARDSLAVSYNEQFF	TGCAGTGCTAGAGATAGCCTAGCGGTCTCCTACAATGAGCAGTTCTTC
few	TRBD1	TRBV29-1	TRBJ1-5	CSVPGTGGQPQHF	TGCAGCGTGCCCGGGACAGGGGGTCAGCCCCAGCATTTT
few	-	TRBV7-6	TRBJ2-1	CASSKYGDEQFF	TGTGCCAGCAGCAAGTACGGCGATGAGCAGTTCTTC
many	-	TRBV5-5	TRBJ1-2	CASSVTGFPDSGYTF	TGTGCCAGCAGCGTGACAGGCTTCCCCGACTCTGGCTACACCTTC
few	TRBD2	TRBV11-1	TRBJ2-3	CASSTPVWGEGLTDTQYF	TGTGCCAGCAGCACACCGGTATGGGGGGAGGGCCTTACAGATACGCAGTATTTT
-	TRBD1	TRBV3-1	TRBJ2-1	CATSNPDRWRSYNEQFF	TGTGCCACCAGCAATCCGGACAGGTGGAGATCCTACAATGAGCAGTTCTTC
-	-	TRBV7-9	TRBJ2-7	CASSPFEQYF	TGTGCCAGCTCCCCGTTCGAGCAGTACTTC
many	-	TRBV7-9	TRBJ1-1	CASSSLGLGEAFF	TGTGCCAGCAGCTCTTTGGGGCTCGGTGAAGCTTTCTTT